Listed below are T cell receptor beta chains from one sample, sequenced in a study of blood T cells in healthy people across ages. Each CDR3 protein is one row after TCRdb ran MiXCR on the 5' RACE reads. The sample has over 450,000 distinct CDR3 sequences, less than 25% seen once. The sample also formed part of further work on T cells of mothers and their children.

Sequencing used blood. Receptor source: a boy between 10 and 17 years old in good health. Both conserved end residues are part of each CDR3. The D gene is left open where the match is weak. Clone size appears in some rows only: once, few, many, or a class for an expanded clone.

j_call clone_size v_call d_call cdr3_aa cdr3_nt
TRBJ2-7 - TRBV7-9 - CASRIGTGASYEQYF TGTGCCAGCCGAATTGGGACGGGGGCGTCCTACGAGCAGTACTTC
TRBJ1-3 - TRBV7-2 - CASSLDETSGNTIYF TGTGCCAGCAGCTTAGACGAAACCTCTGGAAACACCATATATTTT
TRBJ1-1 - TRBV27 TRBD1 CASTGQGALDTEAFF TGTGCCAGCACAGGACAGGGGGCGTTGGACACTGAAGCTTTCTTT
TRBJ2-3 - TRBV29-1 - CSVLTPTDTQYF TGCAGCGTCTTGACCCCCACAGATACGCAGTATTTT
TRBJ2-5 few TRBV20-1 - CSARVGQEGKTQYF TGCAGTGCTAGGGTTGGGCAGGAGGGAAAGACCCAGTACTTC
TRBJ2-1 - TRBV28 TRBD2 CASSSPGLAGVNEQFF TGTGCCAGCAGTTCCCCGGGACTAGCGGGAGTCAATGAGCAGTTCTTC
TRBJ2-2 few TRBV4-1 - CASSPEGGGSNTGELFF TGCGCCAGCAGCCCGGAAGGAGGGGGCTCGAACACCGGGGAGCTGTTTTTT
TRBJ2-6 many TRBV21-1 - CASSNNRGGANVLTF TGTGCCAGCAGCAACAACAGGGGTGGGGCCAACGTCCTGACTTTC
TRBJ2-2 few TRBV7-9 TRBD2 CASSTGGAGGELFF TGTGCCAGCAGCACCGGGGGGGCCGGCGGGGAGCTGTTTTTT
TRBJ2-3 - TRBV12-3/TRBV12-4 TRBD1 CASSFGTGDTQYF TGTGCCAGCAGCTTCGGGACAGGAGATACGCAGTATTTT
TRBJ2-1 - TRBV29-1 - CSVDNGGSSYNEQFF TGCAGCGTTGATAACGGCGGATCTTCCTACAATGAGCAGTTCTTC
TRBJ1-2 - TRBV7-3 TRBD1 CASSPTLGTGLGYTF TGTGCCAGCAGCCCAACCCTCGGGACAGGGCTAGGCTACACCTTC
TRBJ2-5 few TRBV28 TRBD2 CASSRTSWVQGETQYF TGTGCCAGCAGCCGGACTAGTTGGGTCCAAGGAGAGACCCAGTACTTC
TRBJ2-1 - TRBV12-3/TRBV12-4 TRBD2 CASSPGTSGGPLGDEQFF TGTGCCAGCAGTCCGGGGACTAGCGGGGGCCCACTTGGGGATGAGCAGTTCTTC
TRBJ1-2 - TRBV4-3 - CASSQDFNYGYTF TGCGCCAGCAGCCAAGACTTTAACTATGGCTACACCTTC
TRBJ1-2 few TRBV4-3 TRBD1 CASSQGQGNSYGYTF TGCGCCAGCAGCCAAGGACAGGGGAATAGTTATGGCTACACCTTC
TRBJ2-6 - TRBV12-3/TRBV12-4 - CASNQDYQSGANVLTF TGTGCCAGCAACCAGGACTACCAATCTGGGGCCAACGTCCTGACTTTC
TRBJ2-7 few TRBV18 TRBD2 CASSPGLADYEQYF TGTGCCAGCTCGCCAGGACTAGCGGACTACGAGCAGTACTTC
TRBJ2-3 - TRBV2 - CASNAVDSPTDTQYF TGTGCCAGCAATGCGGTCGACAGCCCCACAGATACGCAGTATTTT
TRBJ1-4 - TRBV2 TRBD1 CASSMDRGDEKLFF TGTGCCAGCAGCATGGACAGGGGGGATGAAAAACTGTTTTTT
TRBJ1-2 - TRBV20-1 TRBD1 CSAVWDRGLNGYTF TGCAGTGCCGTGTGGGACAGGGGTTTAAATGGCTACACCTTC
TRBJ2-1 - TRBV7-2 TRBD1 CASSLEGQGRGFF TGTGCCAGCAGCTTAGAGGGACAGGGGAGGGGGTTCTTC
TRBJ1-1 few TRBV27 - CASSLNPGMNTEAFF TGTGCCAGCAGTTTAAATCCGGGGATGAACACTGAAGCTTTCTTT
TRBJ2-7 - TRBV28 - CASSLAGQRGEQYF TGTGCCAGCAGTTTAGCGGGACAGCGAGGCGAGCAGTACTTC
TRBJ2-3 - TRBV6-2/TRBV6-3 TRBD2 CASSYAGGADTQYF TGTGCCAGCAGTTACGCGGGGGGCGCAGATACGCAGTATTTT
TRBJ2-5 - TRBV27 - CASSPGRLKETQYF TGTGCCAGCAGTCCGGGACGCCTGAAAGAGACCCAGTACTTC
TRBJ1-3 - TRBV20-1 - CSARDGGWVGNTIYF TGCAGTGCTAGAGATGGGGGGTGGGTCGGAAACACCATATATTTT